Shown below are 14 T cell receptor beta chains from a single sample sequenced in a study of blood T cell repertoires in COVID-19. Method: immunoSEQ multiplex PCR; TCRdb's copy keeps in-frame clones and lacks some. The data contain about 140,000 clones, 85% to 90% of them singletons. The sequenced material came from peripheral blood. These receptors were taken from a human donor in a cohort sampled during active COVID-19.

The CDR3 DNA is TGTGCCAGTAAAGGGGCAGGTGGCTACACCTTC. As protein: CASKGAGGYTF. The chain couples TRBV19 to TRBJ1-2; a possible D gene is TRBD1 (5 bases). The CDR3 consists of 11 residues. Per the germline V gene, CDR1 is LNHDA and CDR2 is SQIVND (reference sequence). Trimming pared 7 bases from V and 7 bases from J, leaving 10 bases between.

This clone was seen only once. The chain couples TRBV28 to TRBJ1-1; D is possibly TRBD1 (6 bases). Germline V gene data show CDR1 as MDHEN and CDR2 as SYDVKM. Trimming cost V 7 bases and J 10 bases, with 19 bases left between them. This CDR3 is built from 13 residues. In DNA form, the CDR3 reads TGTGCCAGCATCCTATGGGGGGGCGCGGGAGCTTTCTTT. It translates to CASILWGGAGAFF.

Here the CDR3 DNA reads TGTGCCAGCAGCCTACAGGGGCCCAGGGACGCTTTCTTT. This encodes CASSLQGPRDAFF. The gene calls are TRBV3-1 (or the pseudogene TRBV3-2) and TRBJ1-1; TRBD1 aligns across 7 bases. The J segment lost 11 bases and the V segment lost 4 bases, leaving 10 bases of the junction unmatched. This CDR3 has 13 amino acids. Germline-derived CDR1 and CDR2 are LGHDT and YNNKEL (reference sequence).

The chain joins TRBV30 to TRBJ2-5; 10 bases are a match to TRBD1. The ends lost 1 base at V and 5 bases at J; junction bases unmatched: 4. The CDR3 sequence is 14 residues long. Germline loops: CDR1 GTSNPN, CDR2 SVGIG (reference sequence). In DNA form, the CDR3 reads TGTGCCTGGAGTGGGGACAGGGGACCGGAGACCCAGTACTTC. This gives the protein CAWSGDRGPETQYF.

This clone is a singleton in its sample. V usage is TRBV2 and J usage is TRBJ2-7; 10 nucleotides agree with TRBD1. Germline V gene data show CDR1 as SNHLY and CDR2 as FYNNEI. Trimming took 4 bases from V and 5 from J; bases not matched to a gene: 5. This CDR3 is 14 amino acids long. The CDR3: CASSVGTGDHEQYF. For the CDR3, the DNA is TGTGCCAGCAGTGTTGGGACAGGGGACCACGAGCAGTACTTC.

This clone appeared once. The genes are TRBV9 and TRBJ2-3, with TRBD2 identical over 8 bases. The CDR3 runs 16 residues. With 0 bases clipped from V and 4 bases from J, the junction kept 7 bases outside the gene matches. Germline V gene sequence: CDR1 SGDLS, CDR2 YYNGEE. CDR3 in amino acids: CASSVGSGGFADTQYF. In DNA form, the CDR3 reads TGTGCCAGCAGCGTAGGCAGCGGGGGATTCGCAGATACGCAGTATTTT.

The CDR3 DNA reads as TGTGCCAGCAGTTCTCAGGGGCCTCTCTACAATGAGCAGTTCTTC. Encoded protein: CASSSQGPLYNEQFF. This sequence joins TRBV27 and TRBJ2-1; maybe TRBD1 (6 bases). Germline CDR1 reads MNHEY; CDR2 reads SMNVEV (reference sequence). V lost 4 bases to trimming and J lost 3 bases, with 13 bases between them. This CDR3 region has 15 residues.

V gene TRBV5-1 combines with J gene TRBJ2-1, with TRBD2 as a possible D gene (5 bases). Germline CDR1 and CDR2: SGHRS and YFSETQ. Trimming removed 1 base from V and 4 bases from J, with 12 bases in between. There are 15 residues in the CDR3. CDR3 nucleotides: TGCGCCAGCAGCTTGATCCCGGGAAAGTACAATGAGCAGTTCTTC. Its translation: CASSLIPGKYNEQFF.

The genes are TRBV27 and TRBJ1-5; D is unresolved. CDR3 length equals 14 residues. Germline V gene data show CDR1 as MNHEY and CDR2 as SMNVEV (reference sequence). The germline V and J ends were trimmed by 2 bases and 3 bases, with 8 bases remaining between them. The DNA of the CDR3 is TGTGCCAGCAGTTTAAGAGGGTACAATCAGCCCCAGCATTTT. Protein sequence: CASSLRGYNQPQHF.

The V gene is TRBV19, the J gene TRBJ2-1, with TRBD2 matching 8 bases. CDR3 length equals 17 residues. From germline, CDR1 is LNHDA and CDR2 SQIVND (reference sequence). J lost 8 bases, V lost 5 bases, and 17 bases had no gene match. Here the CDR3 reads CASSPPRASGSFHEQFF. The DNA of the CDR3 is TGTGCCAGTAGTCCCCCCAGGGCCAGCGGGAGCTTCCATGAGCAGTTCTTC.

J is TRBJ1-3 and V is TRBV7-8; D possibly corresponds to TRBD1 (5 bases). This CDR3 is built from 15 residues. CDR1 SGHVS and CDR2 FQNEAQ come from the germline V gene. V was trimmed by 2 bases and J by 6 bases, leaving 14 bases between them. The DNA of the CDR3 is TGTGCCAGCAGCTTATCGACAGCCTCGTCAAACACCATATATTTT. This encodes CASSLSTASSNTIYF.

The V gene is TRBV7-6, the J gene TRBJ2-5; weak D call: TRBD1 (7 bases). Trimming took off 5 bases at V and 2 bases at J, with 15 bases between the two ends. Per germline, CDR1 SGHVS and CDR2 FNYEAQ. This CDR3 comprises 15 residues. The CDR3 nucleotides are TGTGCCAGCAGCCCGAGGCGGGACAGACAAGAGACCCAGTACTTC. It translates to CASSPRRDRQETQYF.

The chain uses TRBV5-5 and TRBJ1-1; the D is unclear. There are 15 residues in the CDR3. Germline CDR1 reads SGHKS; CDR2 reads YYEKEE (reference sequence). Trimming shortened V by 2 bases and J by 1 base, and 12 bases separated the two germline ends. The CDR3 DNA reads TGTGCCAGCAGCTTCAGAGGATCGGGGAACACTGAAGCTTTCTTT. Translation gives CASSFRGSGNTEAFF.

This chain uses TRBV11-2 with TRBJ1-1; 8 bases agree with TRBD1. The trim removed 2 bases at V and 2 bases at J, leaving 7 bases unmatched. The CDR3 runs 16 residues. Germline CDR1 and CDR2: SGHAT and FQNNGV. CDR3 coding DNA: TGTGCCAGCAGCTTACAGGACAGGGTTTATAACACTGAAGCTTTCTTT. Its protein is CASSLQDRVYNTEAFF.